These 22 T cell receptor beta chains originate from one sample sequenced in a study of T-cell reconstitution after alpha-beta-depleted transplantation in children. Unique molecular identifiers tagged the TCRbeta library. TCRdb ran MiXCR on the PCR reads and lists one entry per CDR3 protein. This sample has around 600,000 distinct CDR3 sequences; about 11% occur once, and the top ten carry less than 5%. The sequencing used PBMCs from the stem cell graft donor, collected from the stem cell graft. Receptors originate from a human donor who donated a stem cell graft to a child with acute myeloid leukemia.

Many counts were recorded for this clonotype. The chain uses TRBV12-3 or TRBV12-4 and TRBJ2-7; 11 positions agree with TRBD2. CDR3 length: 15 amino acids. J lost 4 bases, V lost 5 bases, and 7 bases had no gene match. Here the CDR3 DNA reads TGTGCCAGCAGTACCGGACTAGCGGGCCTATACGAGCAGTACTTC. Protein: CASSTGLAGLYEQYF.

The V and J genes are TRBV9 and TRBJ1-5; 7 bases align to TRBD1. The CDR3 totals 12 residues. CDR1 and CDR2 from the germline V gene are SGDLS and YYNGEE. V gave up 7 bases and J gave up 5 bases; unmatched junction bases: 3. The CDR3 loop reads CASGTADQPQHF. In nucleotides, the CDR3 is TGTGCCAGCGGGACAGCGGATCAGCCCCAGCATTTT. Supplemented by reference TRBV9 and TRBJ1-5, the full variable domain reads DSGVTQTPKHLITATGQRVTLRCSPRSGDLSVYWYQQSLDQGLQFLIQYYNGEERAKGNILERFSAQQFPDLHSELNLSSLELGDSALYFCASGTADQPQHFGDGTRLSIL.

This clonotype was found a few times. The chain is built from TRBV29-1 and TRBJ2-1, with TRBD2 matching 14 bases. Germline assignment: CDR1 SQVTM and CDR2 ANQGSEA. The CDR3 contains 16 residues. Trimming removed 4 bases from V and 6 bases from J; junction bases left unmatched: 8. CDR3 sequence: CSVARLAGGPGNEQFF. The CDR3 nucleotides read TGCAGCGTTGCTAGACTAGCGGGAGGGCCGGGCAATGAGCAGTTCTTC.

This clonotype came up many times. J is TRBJ1-1 and V is TRBV12-3 or TRBV12-4, with TRBD1 identical over 8 bases. The CDR3 length is 16 residues. The V gene end was trimmed by 2 bases and the J gene end by 1 base; junction bases not matched to a gene: 6. The CDR3 region is CASSLRGQGKNTEAFF. DNA for the CDR3: TGTGCCAGCAGTTTAAGAGGACAGGGAAAGAACACTGAAGCTTTCTTT.

V usage is TRBV28 and J usage is TRBJ2-5; 9 nucleotides match TRBD2. Germline CDR1 MDHEN, CDR2 SYDVKM. The CDR3 totals 18 residues. The trim removed 7 bases at V and 4 bases at J, leaving 19 bases unmatched. The CDR3 nucleotides are TGTGCCAGCACCCCGAGGGCCAAGCGGGAGGTTAAGGGAGAGACCCAGTACTTC. This codes for CASTPRAKREVKGETQYF.

This clonotype occurred many times. J is TRBJ2-3 and V is TRBV27; maybe TRBD1 (6 bases). V gave up 4 bases and J gave up 3 bases, with 11 bases separating them. Per the germline V gene, CDR1 is MNHEY and CDR2 is SMNVEV (reference sequence). The CDR3 length is 14 residues. Here the CDR3 DNA reads TGTGCCAGCAGTTGGGGGCGAGGGACAGATACGCAGTATTTT. This codes for CASSWGRGTDTQYF.

Of note for this clonotype: At one boundary the junction diverges from the germline segment, which might be a read error. This chain links TRBV3-1 with TRBJ2-3; D call uncertain. Germline loops: CDR1 LGHDT, CDR2 YNNKEL (reference sequence). The CDR3 loop spans 14 amino acids. The CDR3 DNA follows: TGTGCCACCAGCAAGGACCTCCCACCAGATACGCAGTATTTT. Translated: CATSKDLPPDTQYF.

This clonotype was recorded a few times. The CDR3 sequence: CASSRATGSGYTF. CDR3 sequence (DNA): TGTGCCAGCAGCCGAGCGACAGGGAGCGGCTACACCTTC. The chain has TRBV7-2 and TRBJ1-2, with TRBD1 matching 7 bases. Germline lookup yields CDR1 SGHTA and CDR2 FQGNSA. There are 13 residues in the CDR3. V shed 5 bases, J shed 8 bases, and the junction held 8 bases outside the gene matches.

The chain links TRBV18 to TRBJ1-3; no definite D call. V shed 5 bases and J shed 14 bases, with 16 bases lying between them. This CDR3 is built from 12 residues. Per germline, CDR1 KGHSH and CDR2 LQKENI. The CDR3 loop is CASSITLVDVYF. CDR3 bases: TGTGCCAGCTCAATCACGTTGGTTGACGTATATTTT. The full variable domain, rest sourced from reference TRBV18 and TRBJ1-3, is NAGVMQNPRHLVRRRGQEARLRCSPMKGHSHVYWYRQLPEEGLKFMVYLQKENIIDESGMPKERFSAEFPKEGPSILRIQQVVRGDSAAYFCASSITLVDVYFGEGSWLTVV.

This chain uses TRBV2 with TRBJ2-2; 8 bases are a match to TRBD1. Germline trimming cut 3 bases from V and 1 base from J; bases unmatched to any gene: 10. Germline V gene sequence: CDR1 SNHLY, CDR2 FYNNEI. The CDR3 is made up of 18 amino acids. CDR3 sequence: CASSDLQGVAVNTGELFF. For the CDR3, the DNA is TGTGCCAGCAGTGATCTACAGGGGGTCGCGGTGAACACCGGGGAGCTGTTTTTT.

This clonotype was detected only a few times. V is TRBV7-2 and J is TRBJ2-2; unclear D gene. Trimming shortened V by 3 bases and J by 8 bases, and 13 bases separated the two germline ends. CDR1 is SGHTA and CDR2 is FQGNSA in the germline V gene. This CDR3 contains 14 residues. CDR3 bases: TGTGCCAGCAGCTTGGTGCAGCGTGCGGGGGAGCTGTTTTTT. Translation gives CASSLVQRAGELFF.

In regard to this clonotype: Relative to the germline gene, one junction end is altered; a read error may explain this. The J gene is TRBJ2-1, the V gene TRBV20-1; a weak D match, TRBD2 (5 bases). Germline lookup yields CDR1 DFQATT and CDR2 SNEGSKA (reference sequence). The CDR3 length is 14 residues. For the CDR3, the DNA is TGCAGTGCCAGAGAGGGCAGGAGACACAATGAGCAGTTCTTC. Translating it yields CSAREGRRHNEQFF.

This clonotype was recorded a few times. The chain is built from TRBV18 and TRBJ1-5; a weak D match, TRBD1 (6 bases). Trimming left V 4 bases short and J 0 bases short, with 10 bases between. Germline CDR1 is KGHSH and CDR2 is LQKENI. CDR3 length: 15 amino acids. The CDR3 coding sequence is TGTGCCAGCTCACTATCGGACAGTAGCAATCAGCCCCAGCATTTT. This sequence encodes CASSLSDSSNQPQHF.

This rearrangement joins TRBV29-1 to TRBJ1-2; possibly TRBD1 for D (5 bases). Trimming shortened V by 2 bases and J by 4 bases, and 11 bases separated the two germline ends. CDR1 is SQVTM and CDR2 is ANQGSEA in the germline V gene. The CDR3 totals 13 residues. The CDR3 sequence is CSVEIQGVYGYTF. The CDR3 DNA reads TGCAGCGTTGAAATCCAGGGTGTCTATGGCTACACCTTC. The whole variable domain, remainder taken from reference TRBV29-1 and TRBJ1-2, is SAVISQKPSRDICQRGTSLTIQCQVDSQVTMMFWYRQQPGQSLTLIATANQGSEATYESGFVIDKFPISRPNLTFSTLTVSNMSPEDSSIYLCSVEIQGVYGYTFGSGTRLTVV.

This clonotype was seen a few times. This CDR3 is CSVGLAIGGEQYF. The CDR3 DNA follows: TGCAGCGTTGGTCTAGCGATTGGGGGAGAGCAGTACTTC. The chain couples TRBV29-1 to TRBJ2-7; tentatively, D is TRBD2 (6 bases). The CDR3 sequence is 13 residues long. Germline V CDR1 and CDR2: SQVTM, ANQGSEA. Trimming pared 4 bases from V and 7 bases from J, leaving 17 bases between.

This clonotype was detected ten times or more. CDR3 sequence (DNA): TGCAGTGCCACCCCTGATCCGTCTGGGGCCAACGTCCTGACTTTC. It encodes CSATPDPSGANVLTF. The rearrangement joins TRBV20-1 to TRBJ2-6; D is unclear. Trimming cost V 6 bases and J 1 base, with 13 bases left between them. In germline, CDR1 is DFQATT, CDR2 SNEGSKA (reference sequence). This CDR3 contains 15 residues.

At least ten counts were recorded for this clonotype. The chain links TRBV29-1 to TRBJ2-2, with 7 bases identical to TRBD2. The length of the CDR3 is 15 residues. The V segment lost 5 bases and the J segment 2 bases; nucleotides outside the gene matches: 8. From germline, CDR1 is SQVTM and CDR2 ANQGSEA. In DNA form, the CDR3 reads TGCAGCGTTCACCCGGGGGGAGGAAACACCGGGGAGCTGTTTTTT. The encoded protein is CSVHPGGGNTGELFF.

The table lists this clonotype with a few counts. The rearrangement uses TRBV5-1 and TRBJ2-3; TRBD2 matches 11 bases. The CDR3 is 18 amino acids. Looked up from germline, CDR1 is SGHRS and CDR2 is YFSETQ. The trim removed 0 bases at V and 0 bases at J, leaving 6 bases unmatched. The CDR3 loop is CASSLERLAGTSTDTQYF. The CDR3 DNA reads as TGCGCCAGCAGCTTGGAGCGACTAGCGGGGACGAGCACAGATACGCAGTATTTT.

This clonotype turned up a few times. This sequence joins TRBV20-1 and TRBJ1-5; 9 nucleotides agree with TRBD1. Per germline, CDR1 DFQATT and CDR2 SNEGSKA (reference sequence). The ends lost 0 bases at V and 0 bases at J; junction bases unmatched: 9. The CDR3 is 18 amino acids. The CDR3 protein is CSARDEGQGRYSNQPQHF. The CDR3 DNA reads TGCAGTGCTAGAGATGAGGGACAGGGACGTTATAGCAATCAGCCCCAGCATTTT.

The table lists this clonotype with a few counts. The chain uses TRBV20-1 and TRBJ2-1; possible D gene TRBD1, 5 bases. Germline CDR1 DFQATT, CDR2 SNEGSKA (reference sequence). The CDR3 runs to 13 residues. V lost 3 bases and J lost 4, with 10 bases in between. The CDR3 DNA reads as TGCAGTGCTAGCAGGGCCCGGTACAATGAGCAGTTCTTC. Translation: CSASRARYNEQFF.

V usage is TRBV5-6 and J usage is TRBJ1-1; D call uncertain. The CDR3 length is 12 residues. The germline gives CDR1 SGHDT, CDR2 YYEEEE. Trimming took off 5 bases at V and 8 bases at J, with 13 bases between the two ends. The CDR3 sequence: CASRRDSSEAFF. The CDR3 DNA reads TGTGCCAGCAGACGCGACTCTTCCGAAGCTTTCTTT.

This chain connects TRBV7-2 to TRBJ2-1; 12 positions agree with TRBD2. CDR1 is SGHTA, CDR2 FQGNSA, per germline. V lost 7 bases to trimming and J lost 7 bases; unmatched junction nucleotides: 11. There are 16 residues in the CDR3. The CDR3 DNA follows: TGTGCCAGCAACCCGACTAGCGGGAGCCCGGGGAATGAGCAGTTCTTC. This sequence encodes CASNPTSGSPGNEQFF.